This T cell receptor (beta chain) was retrieved from a study of T cells after posttransplantation cyclophosphamide. General observations from the study: Tissue-infiltrating T cells from skin or gut overlapped little with blood T cells.

With 0 bases removed from V and 6 bases from J, the gap between germline ends came to 3 bases. The CDR3 is 12 amino acids. Germline V gene lookup returns CDR1 MRHNA and CDR2 SNTAGT. Sequenced by immunoSEQ multiplex PCR; TCRdb stores in-frame clones only, minus some. The sample yields over 25,000 clones, without any singletons. Only a few counts were recorded for this clone. Its target is unknown. This chain uses TRBV6-4 with TRBJ2-1; no reliable D call. Material for sequencing was PBMCs. This TCR came from a man in his fifties or sixties in good health, CMV-negative, and a related stem cell transplant donor. CDR3 amino acids: CASSDSANEQFF. CDR3 DNA sequence: TGTGCCAGCAGTGACTCGGCCAATGAGCAGTTCTTC.